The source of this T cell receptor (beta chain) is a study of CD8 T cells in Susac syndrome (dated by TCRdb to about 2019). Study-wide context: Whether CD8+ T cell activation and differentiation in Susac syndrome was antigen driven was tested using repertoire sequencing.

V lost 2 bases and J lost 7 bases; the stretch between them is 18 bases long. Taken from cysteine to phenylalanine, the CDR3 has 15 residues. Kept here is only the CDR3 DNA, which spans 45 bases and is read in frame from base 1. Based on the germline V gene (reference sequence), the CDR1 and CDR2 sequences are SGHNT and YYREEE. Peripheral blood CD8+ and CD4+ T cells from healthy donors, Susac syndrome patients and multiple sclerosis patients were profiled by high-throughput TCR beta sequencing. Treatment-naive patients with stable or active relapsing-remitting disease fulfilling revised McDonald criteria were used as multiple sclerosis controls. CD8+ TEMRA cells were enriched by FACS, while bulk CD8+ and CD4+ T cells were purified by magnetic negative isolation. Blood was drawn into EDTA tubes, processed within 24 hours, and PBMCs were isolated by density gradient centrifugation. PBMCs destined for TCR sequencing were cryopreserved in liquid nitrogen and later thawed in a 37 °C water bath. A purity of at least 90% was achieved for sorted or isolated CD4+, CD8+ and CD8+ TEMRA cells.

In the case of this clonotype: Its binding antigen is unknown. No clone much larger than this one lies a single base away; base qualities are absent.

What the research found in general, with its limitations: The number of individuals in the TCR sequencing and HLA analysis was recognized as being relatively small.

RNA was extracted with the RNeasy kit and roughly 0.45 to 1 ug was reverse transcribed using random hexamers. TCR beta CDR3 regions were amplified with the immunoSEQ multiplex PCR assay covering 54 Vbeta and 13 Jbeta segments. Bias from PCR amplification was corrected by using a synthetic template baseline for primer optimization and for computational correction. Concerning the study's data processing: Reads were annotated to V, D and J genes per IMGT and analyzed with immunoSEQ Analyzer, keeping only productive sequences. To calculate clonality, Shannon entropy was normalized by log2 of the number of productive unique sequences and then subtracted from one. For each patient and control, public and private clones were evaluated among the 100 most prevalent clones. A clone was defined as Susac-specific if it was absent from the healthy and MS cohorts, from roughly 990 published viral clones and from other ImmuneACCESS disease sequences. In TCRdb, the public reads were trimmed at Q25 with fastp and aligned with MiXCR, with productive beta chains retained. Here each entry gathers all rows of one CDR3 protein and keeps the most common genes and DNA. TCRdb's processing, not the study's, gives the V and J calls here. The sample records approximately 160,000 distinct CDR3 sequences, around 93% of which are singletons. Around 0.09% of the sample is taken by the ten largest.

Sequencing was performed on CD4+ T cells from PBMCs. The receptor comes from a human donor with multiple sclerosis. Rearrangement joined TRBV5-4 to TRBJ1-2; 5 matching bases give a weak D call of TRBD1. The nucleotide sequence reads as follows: TGTGCCAGCAGCTTAGACCCGGGGGTTGGAGCTGGCTACACCTTC. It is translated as CASSLDPGVGAGYTF.